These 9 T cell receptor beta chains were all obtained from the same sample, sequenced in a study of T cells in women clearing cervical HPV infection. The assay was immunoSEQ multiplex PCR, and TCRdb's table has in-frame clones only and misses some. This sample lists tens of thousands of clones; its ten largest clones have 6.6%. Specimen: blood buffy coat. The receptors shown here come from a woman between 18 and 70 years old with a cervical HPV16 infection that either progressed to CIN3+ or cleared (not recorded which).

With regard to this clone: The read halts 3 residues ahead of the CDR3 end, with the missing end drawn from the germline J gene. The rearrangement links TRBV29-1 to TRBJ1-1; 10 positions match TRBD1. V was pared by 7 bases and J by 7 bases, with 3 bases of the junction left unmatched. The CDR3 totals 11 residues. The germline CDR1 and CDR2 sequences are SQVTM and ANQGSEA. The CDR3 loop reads CSGRTGGEAFF. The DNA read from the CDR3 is TGCAGCGGAAGGACAGGGGGTGAA.

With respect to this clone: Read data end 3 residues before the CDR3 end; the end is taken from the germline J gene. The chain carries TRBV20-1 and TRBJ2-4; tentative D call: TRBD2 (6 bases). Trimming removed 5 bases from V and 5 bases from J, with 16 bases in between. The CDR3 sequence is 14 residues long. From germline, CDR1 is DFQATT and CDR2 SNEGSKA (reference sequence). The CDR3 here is CSAADIAAENIQYF. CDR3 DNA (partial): TGCAGTGCTGCTGATATAGCGGCGGAAAACATT.

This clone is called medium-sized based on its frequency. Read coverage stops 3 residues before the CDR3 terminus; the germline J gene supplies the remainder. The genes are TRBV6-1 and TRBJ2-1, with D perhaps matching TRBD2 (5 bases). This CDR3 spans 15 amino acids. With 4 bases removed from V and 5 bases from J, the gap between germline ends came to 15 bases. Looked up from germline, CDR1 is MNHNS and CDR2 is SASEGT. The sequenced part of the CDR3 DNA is TGTGCCAGCAGTGTCGGGGTAGCGTACCACAATGAG. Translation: CASSVGVAYHNE. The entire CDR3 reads CASSVGVAYHNEQFF.

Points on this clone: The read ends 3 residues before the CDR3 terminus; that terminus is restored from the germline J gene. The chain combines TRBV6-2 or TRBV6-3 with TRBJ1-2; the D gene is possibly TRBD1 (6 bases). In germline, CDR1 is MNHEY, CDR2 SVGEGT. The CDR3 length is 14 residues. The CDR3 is CASSYAQGLYDYTF. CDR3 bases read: TGTGCCAGCAGTTACGCACAGGGTCTCTACGAC.

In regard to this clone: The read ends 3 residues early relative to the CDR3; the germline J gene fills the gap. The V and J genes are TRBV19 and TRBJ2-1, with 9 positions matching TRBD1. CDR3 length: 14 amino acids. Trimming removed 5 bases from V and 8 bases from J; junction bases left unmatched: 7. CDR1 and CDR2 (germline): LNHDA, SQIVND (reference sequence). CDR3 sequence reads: CASSANTGGYEQFF. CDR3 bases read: TGTGCCAGTAGTGCAAATACAGGGGGCTATGAG. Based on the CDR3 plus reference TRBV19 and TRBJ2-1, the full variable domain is DGGITQSPKYLFRKEGQNVTLSCEQNLNHDAMYWYRQDPGQGLRLIYYSQIVNDFQKGDIAEGYSVSREKKESFPLTVTSAQKNPTAFYLCASSANTGGYEQFFGPGTRLTVL.

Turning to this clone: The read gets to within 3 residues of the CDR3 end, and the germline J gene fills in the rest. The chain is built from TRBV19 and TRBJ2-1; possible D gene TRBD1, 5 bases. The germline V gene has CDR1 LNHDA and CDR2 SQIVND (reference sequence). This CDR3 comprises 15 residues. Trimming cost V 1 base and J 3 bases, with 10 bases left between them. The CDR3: CASSIVGQDYNEQFF. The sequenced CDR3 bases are TGTGCCAGTAGTATAGTGGGGCAGGACTACAATGAG.

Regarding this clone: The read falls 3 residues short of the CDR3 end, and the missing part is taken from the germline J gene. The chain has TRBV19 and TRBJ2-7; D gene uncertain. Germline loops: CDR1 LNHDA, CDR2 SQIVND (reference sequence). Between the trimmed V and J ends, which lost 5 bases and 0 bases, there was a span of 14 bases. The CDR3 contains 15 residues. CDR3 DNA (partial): TGTGCCAGTAGTTTGGGCAGACCGAGCTCCTACGAG. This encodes CASSLGRPSSYE. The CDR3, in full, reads CASSLGRPSSYEQYF.

The part of the CDR3 DNA that was read is TGTGCCAGCAAGCCGGCGGGGGTAGGAAACACC. Amino acid sequence: CASKPAGVGNT. Given in full, the CDR3 is CASKPAGVGNTIYF. The chain uses TRBV19 and TRBJ1-3; a weak D match, TRBD1 (5 bases). The CDR3 end falls 3 residues outside the read, so it is completed with the germline J gene. The germline V and J ends were trimmed by 9 bases and 4 bases, with 16 bases remaining between them. The length of the CDR3 is 14 residues. The germline gives CDR1 LNHDA, CDR2 SQIVND (reference sequence). The full variable domain, with the rest looked up from reference TRBV19 and TRBJ1-3, is DGGITQSPKYLFRKEGQNVTLSCEQNLNHDAMYWYRQDPGQGLRLIYYSQIVNDFQKGDIAEGYSVSREKKESFPLTVTSAQKNPTAFYLCASKPAGVGNTIYFGEGSWLTVV.

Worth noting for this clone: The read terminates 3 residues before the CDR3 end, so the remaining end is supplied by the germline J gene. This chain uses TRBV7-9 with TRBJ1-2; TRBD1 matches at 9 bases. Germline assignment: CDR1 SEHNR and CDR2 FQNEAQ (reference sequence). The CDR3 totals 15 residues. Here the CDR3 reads CASSSDRGLSYDYTF. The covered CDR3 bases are TGTGCCAGCAGCTCGGACAGGGGTTTATCCTACGAC. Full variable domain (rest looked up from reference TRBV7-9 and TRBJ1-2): DTGVSQNPRHKITKRGQNVTFRCDPISEHNRLYWYRQTLGQGPEFLTYFQNEAQLEKSRLLSDRFSAERPKGSFSTLEIQRTEQGDSAMYLCASSSDRGLSYDYTFGSGTRLTVV.